This T cell receptor beta chain was obtained from a study of T-cell memory formation after mild COVID-19. Study in general: Each donor largely had its own TCR clusters. Study findings and constraints: A second wave expanding day 15 to 37 was CD4+-biased; contracting clones were balanced. CD4+ contracting clones lay mainly in CM and EM, CD8+ ones in EMRA.

TCRdb ran MiXCR on the 5' RACE reads and lists one entry per CDR3 protein. The sample shows more than 450,000 distinct CDR3 sequences, roughly 18% of them seen only once. CDR3 length: 14 amino acids. Per germline, CDR1 LGHDT and CDR2 YNNKEL (reference sequence). V lost 1 base and J 1 base, leaving 7 bases between the germline ends. This clonotype has just a few counts. The antigen is undetermined. The receptor comes from an adult woman who had mild COVID-19 (a few samples of this study predate the infection). Cell type and time point are not known. V gene TRBV3-1 combines with J gene TRBJ1-1; D is unresolved. Source material: PBMCs or a T cell subset sorted from them (not recorded which). The CDR3 DNA sequence: TGTGCCAGCAGCCAAGTCTCCTGGAACACTGAAGCTTTCTTT. This codes for CASSQVSWNTEAFF.